The entry below gives a single T cell receptor (beta chain) sequence along with its context. Between the trimmed V and J ends, which lost 2 bases and 5 bases, there was a span of 21 bases. The CDR3 sequence is 17 residues long. Germline V CDR1 and CDR2: SGHTA, FQGNSA. Sequencing was performed with immunoSEQ multiplex PCR; in TCRdb, only in-frame clones are kept and a portion is missing. The sample carries about 63,000 clones, about 88% recorded once. The sample originates from a study of blood T cell repertoires in COVID-19. The chain employs TRBV7-2 and TRBJ2-5; tentatively, D is TRBD2 (7 bases). This sequence originates from a human donor in a cohort sampled during active COVID-19. The source material was peripheral blood. The CDR3 loop is CASSLLKGGGVKETQYF. The DNA for the CDR3 is TGTGCCAGCAGCTTATTGAAGGGAGGGGGGGTGAAGGAGACCCAGTACTTC.